This TCR beta chain was found in a study of blood T cell repertoires in COVID-19. Study-level information: Samples came from the United States, Italy and Spain, spanning acute and convalescent COVID-19.

CDR1 is SGHDN, CDR2 FVKESK, per germline. This CDR3 has 13 residues. V gave up 0 bases and J gave up 12 bases, with 14 bases separating them. Participants came from 20 to 25 US areas, aged about 18 to 90 years. Two negative PCRs, clearance, or symptom resolution characterized the recovered Cohort 3 donors. Methods used by the authors: Reference gene primer amplification in the assay estimated nucleated cell counts. Sequenced by immunoSEQ multiplex PCR; TCRdb stores in-frame clones only, minus some. The V and J calls and clone size were taken over from that table, and D and trimming were inferred from the DNA. The sample has approximately 170,000 clones, 80% to 85% seen once.

Sequencing was done on a sample of PBMCs or T cells enriched from blood (not recorded which). The rearrangement joins TRBV14 to TRBJ1-1; perhaps TRBD1 as D (6 bases). This receptor was identified in a woman in her forties or fifties who had recovered from COVID-19. Here the CDR3 reads CASSQDLTGLPFF. The CDR3 DNA follows: TGTGCCAGCAGCCAAGACCTTACAGGGTTGCCTTTCTTT.